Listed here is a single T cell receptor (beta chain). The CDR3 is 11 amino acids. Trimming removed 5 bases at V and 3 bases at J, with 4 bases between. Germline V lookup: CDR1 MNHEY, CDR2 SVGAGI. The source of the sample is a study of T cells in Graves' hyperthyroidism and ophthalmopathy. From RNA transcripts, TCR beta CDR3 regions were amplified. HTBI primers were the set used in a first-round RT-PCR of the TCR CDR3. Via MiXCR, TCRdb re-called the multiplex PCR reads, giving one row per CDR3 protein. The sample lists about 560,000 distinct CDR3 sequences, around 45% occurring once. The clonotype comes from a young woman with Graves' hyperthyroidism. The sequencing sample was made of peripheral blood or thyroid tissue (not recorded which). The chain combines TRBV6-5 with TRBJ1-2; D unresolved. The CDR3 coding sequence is TGTGCCAGCAGTGGATACTATGGCTACACCTTC. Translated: CASSGYYGYTF.